This TCR beta chain was captured in a study of cytomegalovirus exposure and HLA in healthy donors. Background on the study: The roughly 120 validation repertoires, a later analysis reported, used the same platform as the 666 repertoires from the first cohort.

Study-wide results and caveats: Cytomegalovirus association was listed for about 150 TCR beta chains. The tendency of first-cohort TCR clusters to co-occur in the 130 or so validation repertoires was identified by a subsequent analysis. Reports described diagnosis of cytomegalovirus status by the classifier as highly specific and sensitive.

This clone showed up just once. Its specificity is unknown. Unmatched junction bases numbered 21, after V lost 0 bases and J lost 5 bases. The germline CDR1 and CDR2 sequences are GTSNPN and SVGIG (reference sequence). This CDR3 has 21 amino acids. Some clones are missing from TCRdb's copy, which holds only in-frame ones; the method was immunoSEQ multiplex PCR. The repertoire holds tens of thousands of clones, with 91% as singletons. The source of this sequence is a woman under 40 in good health and CMV-seronegative. The chain combines TRBV30 with TRBJ2-2, with TRBD2 matching over 10 bases. Material: PBMCs. CDR3 in DNA: TGTGCCTGGAGTGTAAGGGCAGTCAGAGTCCTAGCGGGAGTAGGGACCGGGGAGCTGTTTTTT. Protein sequence: CAWSVRAVRVLAGVGTGELFF.